This T cell receptor beta chain was observed in a study of Graves' ophthalmopathy and Graves' hyperthyroidism. Across the study: Peripheral blood collection took place at initial diagnosis, before any treatment. Study-wide findings and caveats: Classification of ophthalmopathy versus stable hyperthyroidism by a 13-signature model yielded under 90% sensitivity and about 81% specificity.

Ophthalmopathy donors were characterized by moderate-to-severe activity, CAS of at least 3, NOSPECS of at least 4, and duration under 3 months. Amplified TCR beta CDR3 regions were obtained using RNA transcripts as template. Scientists carried out first-round RT-PCR using HTBI primers and then a second-round multiplex PCR. TCRdb independently ran MiXCR on the multiplex PCR reads; one entry per CDR3 protein. The sample contains about 740,000 distinct CDR3 sequences, roughly 41% of which appear only once. Ten or more counts support this clonotype. Its specificity is unknown. The CDR3 is 12 residues long. Deletions cut 6 bases from V and 9 bases from J, with 9 bases between. Germline loops: CDR1 SNHLY, CDR2 FYNNEI.

The sequenced sample was peripheral blood. The chain combines TRBV2 with TRBJ1-6; D remains ambiguous. This sequence was found in an adult man with Graves' ophthalmopathy. This chain's CDR3 is CASRGRSSPLHF. CDR3 DNA sequence: TGTGCCAGCAGGGGGAGAAGTTCACCCCTCCACTTT.